Each of the 4 T cell receptor beta chains below was sequenced from the same sample in a study of tumor-infiltrating lymphocytes in localized non-small cell lung cancer. The repertoire was sequenced with immunoSEQ multiplex PCR; TCRdb's copy has only in-frame clones and lacks some. The sample shows 15,000 to 20,000 clones, approximately 73% of them seen only once. Sequenced: lung tumor tissue. The source of these receptors is a human donor with non-small cell lung cancer.

The chain carries TRBV6-5 and TRBJ2-7; TRBD2 agrees at 8 bases. Germline values: CDR1 MNHEY, CDR2 SVGAGI. After removal of 6 bases from V and 1 base from J, the junction contained 8 bases not matched to a gene. The CDR3 consists of 15 residues. CDR3 DNA sequence: TGTGCCAGCAGCCCCCTGAGCGGGGGATCCTACGAGCAGTACTTC. Translating gives CASSPLSGGSYEQYF.

This chain links TRBV7-3 with TRBJ2-7; D may correspond to TRBD1 or TRBD2 (5 bases each). CDR3 length: 15 amino acids. Deletions cut 4 bases from V and 4 bases from J, with 17 bases between. The germline V gene encodes CDR1 SGHTA and CDR2 FQGTGA. Here the CDR3 DNA reads TGTGCCAGCAGCTCCTATGGGGGACCAGGGTACGAGCAGTACTTC. The encoded protein is CASSSYGGPGYEQYF. Complete variable domain (other parts from reference TRBV7-3 and TRBJ2-7): GAGVSQTPSNKVTEKGKYVELRCDPISGHTALYWYRQSLGQGPEFLIYFQGTGAADDSGLPNDRFFAVRPEGSVSTLKIQRTERGDSAVYLCASSSYGGPGYEQYFGPGTRLTVT.

This clone was seen once. For the CDR3, the DNA is TGCGCCAGCAGCTTGGTGGTTCTAGCGGGGGCCACAGATACGCAGTATTTT. It codes for CASSLVVLAGATDTQYF. The chain joins TRBV5-1 to TRBJ2-3; TRBD2 aligns across 10 bases. This CDR3 region has 17 residues. V shed 0 bases, J shed 2 bases, and the junction held 6 bases outside the gene matches. Germline V gene data show CDR1 as SGHRS and CDR2 as YFSETQ.

Concerning this clone itself: The junction departs from germline at one end; a sequencing error may be responsible. V and J are TRBV14 and TRBJ1-3; TRBD1 matches 10 bases. This CDR3 has 15 residues. Per germline, CDR1 SGHDN and CDR2 FVKESK. CDR3 nucleotides: TGTGCCAGCAGCTCCGGGACAGGGGCTGGAAACACCATACATTTT. Protein product: CASSSGTGAGNTIHF.